This TCR beta chain stems from a study of shared clonotypes between healthy human individuals. Study-wide findings and caveats: Apart from blood, nothing was sampled; tissue repertoires likely differ.

Worth noting for this clone: Its target is unknown. A much larger clone is a single base away; this may be a read error. The same CDR3 also results from other DNA sequences found in this sample.

Sequencing was performed with immunoSEQ multiplex PCR; in TCRdb, only in-frame clones are kept and a portion is missing. This sample has 450,000 to 500,000 clones; roughly 80% occur once, and the top ten carry over 9.5%. Sequenced material: PBMCs. The receptor comes from a woman aged 40 to 50 in good health. Some clones in this sample may be carry-over from other donors' samples.

DNA for the CDR3: TGTGCCTGGACCCCGAAGGAAGGCAGTAACACTGAAGCTTTCTTT. It codes for CAWTPKEGSNTEAFF. The chain carries TRBV30 and TRBJ1-1; D ambiguous. The CDR3 runs to 15 residues. Between the trimmed V and J ends, which lost 4 bases and 2 bases, there was a span of 17 bases. The germline gives CDR1 GTSNPN, CDR2 SVGIG (reference sequence).